One sample yielded the 30 T cell receptor beta chains listed below, sequenced in a study of OX40 agonist ivuxolimab in advanced cancers. The assay was immunoSEQ multiplex PCR, and TCRdb's table has in-frame clones only and misses some. This sample has around 82,000 clones, with 85% to 90% found just once. Source: CD4+ or CD8+ T cells sorted from blood, taken in a trial of the OX40 agonist ivuxolimab. These receptor sequences come from an adult with an advanced solid tumor such as melanoma, head and neck, liver or kidney cancer.

The J gene is TRBJ1-6, the V gene TRBV30; 8 bases fit TRBD1. V dropped 5 bases and J dropped 13; count of bases not matched to a gene: 16. Germline V CDR1 and CDR2: GTSNPN, SVGIG (reference sequence). The CDR3 is 15 amino acids. In DNA form, the CDR3 reads TGTGCCTGGGCTAGAGGGGGACAGGAGCCTCACCCCCTCCACTTT. Translated: CAWARGGQEPHPLHF.

V and J are TRBV11-2 and TRBJ1-1; the D gene is possibly TRBD1 (5 bases). V lost 2 bases and J lost 3, with 10 bases in between. The CDR3 totals 14 residues. Germline values: CDR1 SGHAT, CDR2 FQNNGV. Here the CDR3 DNA reads TGTGCCAGCAGCTTATCCCGGGGGGACACTGAAGCTTTCTTT. This sequence encodes CASSLSRGDTEAFF.

The chain combines TRBV5-1 with TRBJ1-2; 8 positions match TRBD1. V was pared by 3 bases and J by 1 base, with 8 bases of the junction left unmatched. From germline, CDR1 is SGHRS and CDR2 YFSETQ. This CDR3 comprises 16 residues. Here the CDR3 DNA reads TGCGCCAGCAGCTCGATCAACAGGGGGGATAACTATGGCTACACCTTC. Translated: CASSSINRGDNYGYTF.

The chain's CDR3 is CASSEYHRGDEQYF. In DNA, the CDR3 is TGCGCCAGCAGTGAGTACCACAGGGGTGACGAGCAGTACTTC. The chain carries TRBV10-1 and TRBJ2-7; 7 positions match TRBD1. The ends lost 1 base at V and 5 bases at J; junction bases unmatched: 5. Germline values: CDR1 WNHNN, CDR2 SYGVQD (reference sequence). The CDR3 has 14 residues.

This rearrangement joins TRBV19 to TRBJ2-5; D unresolved. TRBJ2-7 explains the end of the DNA better; the J call may be wrong. Germline-derived CDR1 and CDR2 are LNHDA and SQIVND (reference sequence). CDR3 length: 14 amino acids. The CDR3 reads CASSIDANSYEQYF. CDR3 DNA sequence: TGTGCCAGTAGTATAGACGCCAACTCCTACGAGCAGTACTTC.

V and J are TRBV28 and TRBJ2-7; D remains ambiguous. Looked up from germline, CDR1 is MDHEN and CDR2 is SYDVKM. The V end lost 1 base, the J end lost 4 bases, and 5 bases lay between the germline ends. The CDR3 length is 12 residues. CDR3 loop: CASSLSEYEQYF. CDR3 DNA: TGTGCCAGCAGTTTATCGGAATACGAGCAGTACTTC.

The genes are TRBV2 and TRBJ2-1, with D possibly TRBD2 on 5 matching bases. The CDR3 has 15 residues. V lost 4 bases, J lost 3 bases, and 13 bases lay in between. Germline CDR1 and CDR2: SNHLY and FYNNEI. The chain's CDR3 is CASSGPTTSYNEQFF. The DNA of the CDR3 is TGTGCCAGCAGTGGTCCGACTACCAGCTACAATGAGCAGTTCTTC. The full variable domain, rest sourced from reference TRBV2 and TRBJ2-1, is EPEVTQTPSHQVTQMGQEVILRCVPISNHLYFYWYRQILGQKVEFLVSFYNNEISEKSEIFDDQFSVERPDGSNFTLKIRSTKLEDSAMYFCASSGPTTSYNEQFFGPGTRLTVL.

The CDR3 spells CASSLPQTYEQYF. The CDR3 region has the DNA TGTGCCAGCAGCTTACCCCAGACCTACGAGCAGTACTTC. The genes are TRBV7-9 and TRBJ2-7, with D hard to call. The length of the CDR3 is 13 residues. The V end was cut by 2 bases, the J end by 2 bases, with 7 bases between. Germline V gene data show CDR1 as SEHNR and CDR2 as FQNEAQ (reference sequence).

V and J are TRBV5-1 and TRBJ2-5; 11 nucleotides agree with TRBD2. There are 17 residues in the CDR3. Per germline, CDR1 SGHRS and CDR2 YFSETQ. Trimming cost V 4 bases and J 4 bases; bases outside gene matches: 12. The CDR3 bases are TGCGCCAGCAGCCCCATGGGGACTAGCGGAGACCTAGAGACCCAGTACTTC. Its translation is CASSPMGTSGDLETQYF.

The chain is built from TRBV5-1 and TRBJ2-1; 9 bases fit TRBD1. CDR3 length: 13 residues. The germline gives CDR1 SGHRS, CDR2 YFSETQ. V was pared by 4 bases and J by 8 bases, with 4 bases of the junction left unmatched. The DNA of the CDR3 is TGCGCCAGCAGCGACGGACAGGGGCATGAGCAGTTCTTC. The encoded protein is CASSDGQGHEQFF.

The chain uses TRBV4-2 and TRBJ1-2; the D is unclear. The CDR3 has 12 residues. V was clipped by 1 base and J by 5 bases, with 5 bases between them. Per germline, CDR1 LGHNA and CDR2 YNFKEQ. The CDR3 region is CASSQGLYGYTF. The CDR3 nucleotides read TGTGCCAGCAGCCAAGGACTTTATGGCTACACCTTC.

The rearrangement uses TRBV21-1 and TRBJ2-2. TRBV21-1 is a pseudogene locus. The length of the CDR3 is 15 residues. The CDR3 sequence: CASSKEPANTGELFF. DNA of the CDR3: TGTGCCAGCAGCAAAGAGCCAGCGAACACCGGGGAGCTGTTTTTT.

The chain has TRBV27 and TRBJ1-5; no firm D call. V dropped 2 bases and J dropped 4 bases, with 9 bases sitting between them. The CDR3 has 14 amino acids. Germline CDR1 reads MNHEY; CDR2 reads SMNVEV (reference sequence). The CDR3 sequence is CASSLGRTNQPQHF. The CDR3 bases are TGTGCCAGCAGTTTAGGACGGACGAATCAGCCCCAGCATTTT.

This clone was seen once. The rearrangement uses TRBV11-2 and TRBJ2-1; D is perhaps TRBD1 or TRBD2 (5 bases each). Trimming pared 0 bases from V and 6 bases from J, leaving 12 bases between. The CDR3 runs 15 residues. The germline V gene has CDR1 SGHAT and CDR2 FQNNGV. The CDR3 DNA follows: TGTGCCAGCAGCTTAGAAAGTCGAGGGGTCAATGAGCAGTTCTTC. It codes for CASSLESRGVNEQFF.

The chain has TRBV5-1 and TRBJ2-7; 7 nucleotides agree with TRBD1. The CDR3 contains 15 residues. Germline CDR1 reads SGHRS; CDR2 reads YFSETQ. V shed 0 bases, J shed 0 bases, and the junction held 3 bases outside the gene matches. This CDR3 is CASSLDPGGSYEQYF. CDR3 DNA sequence: TGCGCCAGCAGCTTGGACCCAGGGGGCTCCTACGAGCAGTACTTC.

This clone was counted a few times. This rearrangement joins TRBV30 to TRBJ1-5, with 12 bases identical to TRBD1. This CDR3 comprises 15 residues. Germline V gene sequence: CDR1 GTSNPN, CDR2 SVGIG (reference sequence). J lost 7 bases, V lost 2 bases, and 6 bases had no gene match. CDR3 protein: CAWSTGQGAGQPQHF. For the CDR3, the DNA is TGTGCCTGGAGTACGGGACAGGGGGCAGGGCAGCCCCAGCATTTT.

CDR3 nucleotide sequence: TGTGCCAGCAGCCCTAATGGGGGAGGGGGCGACGAGCAGTACTTC. Its protein product is CASSPNGGGGDEQYF. V gene TRBV6-5 combines with J gene TRBJ2-7; D possibly matches TRBD1 or TRBD2 (7 bases each). V lost 6 bases to trimming and J lost 5 bases, with 20 bases between them. The CDR3 covers 15 residues. CDR1 MNHEY and CDR2 SVGAGI come from the germline V gene.

This sequence joins TRBV11-3 and TRBJ2-1, with TRBD2 as a possible D gene (6 bases). Germline values: CDR1 SGHNT, CDR2 YENEEA. The CDR3 totals 13 residues. V lost 5 bases, J lost 9 bases, and 14 bases lay in between. CDR3 sequence reads: CASSPRLVGEQFF. CDR3 sequence (DNA): TGTGCCAGCAGCCCCCGACTAGTCGGTGAGCAGTTCTTC.

The CDR3, as DNA: TGTGCCAGCAGCGTTCGGGGAGGTATAGACGAGCAGTACTTC. It translates to CASSVRGGIDEQYF. The gene calls are TRBV9 and TRBJ2-7; D is perhaps TRBD2 (6 bases). The CDR3 has 14 residues. Germline V lookup: CDR1 SGDLS, CDR2 YYNGEE. The V gene lost 2 bases and the J gene lost 5 bases, with 14 bases spanning the gap.

The chain employs TRBV2 and TRBJ1-4, with 9 bases identical to TRBD1. This CDR3 comprises 16 residues. V was clipped by 7 bases and J by 0 bases; unmatched bases: 6. CDR1 is SNHLY, CDR2 FYNNEI, per germline. In DNA form, the CDR3 reads TGTGCCAGCACAACAGGGGGCCGATCAACTAATGAAAAACTGTTTTTT. It translates to CASTTGGRSTNEKLFF.

This chain connects TRBV14 to TRBJ2-7; no firm D call. The CDR3 has 8 residues. Germline assignment: CDR1 SGHDN and CDR2 FVKESK. V lost 10 bases to trimming and J lost 2 bases, with 0 bases between them. Here the CDR3 DNA reads TGTGCCACCTACGAGCAGTACTTC. It yields the protein CATYEQYF.

The chain uses TRBV6-1 and TRBJ2-1, with D possibly TRBD1 on 5 matching bases. Trimming cost V 2 bases and J 6 bases, with 8 bases left between them. This CDR3 region has 13 residues. Germline V gene data show CDR1 as MNHNS and CDR2 as SASEGT. CDR3 loop: CASSEIRGNEQFF. CDR3 DNA sequence: TGTGCCAGCAGTGAAATAAGGGGCAATGAGCAGTTCTTC.

The chain couples TRBV5-1 to TRBJ2-5, with D maybe TRBD2 (6 bases). The V and J ends lost 2 bases and 3 bases respectively, with 17 bases between them. Germline V CDR1 and CDR2: SGHRS, YFSETQ. The CDR3 is 16 amino acids. CDR3 residues: CASSFSRGDLKETQYF. The CDR3, as DNA: TGCGCCAGCAGCTTTAGCCGCGGGGATCTTAAAGAGACCCAGTACTTC.

The table lists this clone with a few counts. The J gene is TRBJ2-4, the V gene TRBV7-3, with D tentatively TRBD1 or TRBD2 (6 bases each). The CDR3 spans 17 residues. Trimming took 5 bases from V and 0 from J, leaving 17 bases between them. Germline lookup yields CDR1 SGHTA and CDR2 FQGTGA. CDR3 protein: CASSPGGQRLAKNIQYF. CDR3 DNA sequence: TGTGCCAGCAGCCCTGGGGGGCAAAGGCTAGCCAAAAACATTCAGTACTTC.

This clone was recorded at least ten times. This sequence joins TRBV12-5 and TRBJ1-1, with a weak D call TRBD1 (5 bases). Per germline, CDR1 LGHNT and CDR2 FRNRAP. The CDR3 runs 17 residues. Deletions cut 7 bases from V and 4 bases from J, with 25 bases between. CDR3 nucleotides: TGTGCTAGTGCCCCTAACCGGGGCTCTGCGGTGACCACTGAAGCTTTCTTT. Encoded protein: CASAPNRGSAVTTEAFF. Using reference TRBV12-5 and TRBJ1-1 for the parts outside the CDR3, the full variable domain is DARVTQTPRHKVTEMGQEVTMRCQPILGHNTVFWYRQTMMQGLELLAYFRNRAPLDDSGMPKDRFSAEMPDATLATLKIQPSEPRDSAVYFCASAPNRGSAVTTEAFFGQGTRLTVV.

The chain carries TRBV4-2 and TRBJ2-7, with D unresolved. Germline V gene sequence: CDR1 LGHNA, CDR2 YNFKEQ. V was clipped by 0 bases and J by 0 bases, with 9 bases between them. The CDR3 consists of 15 residues. CDR3 coding DNA: TGTGCCAGCAGCCAAGATGGAAAGGGCTCCTACGAGCAGTACTTC. It yields the protein CASSQDGKGSYEQYF.

The V gene is TRBV6-5, the J gene TRBJ2-1; D perhaps matches TRBD1 (5 bases). The CDR3 runs to 13 residues. Trimming cost V 6 bases and J 2 bases, with 8 bases left between them. CDR1 is MNHEY, CDR2 SVGAGI, per germline. Written as DNA, the CDR3 is TGTGCCAGCAGGGCAGGGCCCTACAATGAGCAGTTCTTC. Amino acids: CASRAGPYNEQFF.

The genes are TRBV12-5 and TRBJ2-3; no definite D call. V gave up 1 base and J gave up 13 bases, with 15 bases separating them. The CDR3 consists of 13 residues. Per the germline V gene, CDR1 is LGHNT and CDR2 is FRNRAP. The CDR3 sequence: CASGLAATEPEYF. CDR3 sequence (DNA): TGTGCTAGTGGTTTGGCCGCTACAGAGCCAGAGTATTTT.

The chain couples TRBV5-1 to TRBJ2-3, with a tentative D call TRBD1 (5 bases). The CDR3 consists of 11 residues. V was trimmed by 5 bases and J by 6 bases, leaving 7 bases between them. CDR1 and CDR2 from the germline V gene are SGHRS and YFSETQ. CDR3 bases: TGCGCCAGCAGAAGGGGTGATACGCAGTATTTT. Amino acid sequence: CASRRGDTQYF.

V is TRBV6-5 and J is TRBJ1-5, with 12 positions matching TRBD1. V dropped 5 bases and J dropped 6; count of bases not matched to a gene: 2. Germline values: CDR1 MNHEY, CDR2 SVGAGI. This CDR3 contains 14 residues. The CDR3 nucleotides read TGTGCCAGCAGTCCGGGACAGGGGGCTCAGCCCCAGCATTTT. Amino acids: CASSPGQGAQPQHF.